A selection of T cell receptor beta chains follows, all from one sample in a study of T cell responses to AZD1222 COVID-19 vaccine. TCRdb's copy holds only in-frame clones and misses some; the assay was immunoSEQ multiplex PCR. The profile shows roughly 140,000 clones, more than 70% of them singletons. The source material was peripheral blood, sampled on day 0 of MenACWY control vaccination. The receptors were sampled from an adult in good health. Each CDR3 is given with its conserved first and last residue. The order of the fields is D gene, CDR3 length, V gene, CDR3 protein. A D gene is named only where the DNA matches it firmly.

>-|15|TRBV6-2/TRBV6-3
CASSYDGGRGYGYTF
>-|15|TRBV7-9
CASRAARGTNTEAFF
>TRBD2|15|TRBV18
CASSRLAGPNNEQFF
>-|15|TRBV18
CASSPPGRGNQPQHF
>TRBD1|15|TRBV30
CAWSGDRGVNTEAFF
>TRBD1|13|TRBV19
CASSPGQGLTAFF
>-|15|TRBV5-5
CASSLLRMALNGYTF
>TRBD1|16|TRBV18
CASSTPGGFVTGELFF
>-|14|TRBV6-2/TRBV6-3
CASSYSTPNQPQHF
>-|15|TRBV19
CASRRGDSLSYEQYF
>-|14|TRBV24-1
CATSEGTSRYGYTF
>-|13|TRBV11-3
CASSFTGTGELFF
>-|13|TRBV30
CALSDRVNEKLFF
>TRBD1|16|TRBV24-1
CATSDSQTGGSYGYTF
>-|15|TRBV19
CASSDSGRGRETQYF
>TRBD2|19|TRBV4-1
CASSHPGLAGGPYQETQYF
>TRBD1|16|TRBV2
CASRSGTGGYGYGYTF
>-|17|TRBV11-2
CASSSDRGASMNTEAFF
>-|15|TRBV2
CASKQSGTYTDTQYF
>-|14|TRBV5-6
CASSLLAVRDEQFF
>-|14|TRBV29-1
CSVVAYKLDYGYTF
>TRBD2|15|TRBV6-5
CASSYSALAGETQYF
>TRBD2|15|TRBV4-2
CASSDPSGSTDTQYF
>-|13|TRBV11-3
CASSREAHYGYTF
>-|13|TRBV7-9
CASKKGENTEAFF
>TRBD1|15|TRBV7-9
CASSPPGGDNSPLHF
>-|15|TRBV4-1
CASSQEAANTGELFF
>TRBD2|17|TRBV4-2
CASSPGLAGANTGELFF
>TRBD1|15|TRBV6-6
CASTFAGQGLEKLFF
>-|15|TRBV2
CASTTSRDTTDTQYF
>-|15|TRBV14
CASSQIVGQQETQYF
>-|14|TRBV30
CAWTLRAHRNTIYF
>-|12|TRBV24-1
CATKGMNTEAFF
>TRBD1|15|TRBV24-1
CATSDHRGRGYGYTF
>-|12|TRBV28
CASTTDRAEAFF